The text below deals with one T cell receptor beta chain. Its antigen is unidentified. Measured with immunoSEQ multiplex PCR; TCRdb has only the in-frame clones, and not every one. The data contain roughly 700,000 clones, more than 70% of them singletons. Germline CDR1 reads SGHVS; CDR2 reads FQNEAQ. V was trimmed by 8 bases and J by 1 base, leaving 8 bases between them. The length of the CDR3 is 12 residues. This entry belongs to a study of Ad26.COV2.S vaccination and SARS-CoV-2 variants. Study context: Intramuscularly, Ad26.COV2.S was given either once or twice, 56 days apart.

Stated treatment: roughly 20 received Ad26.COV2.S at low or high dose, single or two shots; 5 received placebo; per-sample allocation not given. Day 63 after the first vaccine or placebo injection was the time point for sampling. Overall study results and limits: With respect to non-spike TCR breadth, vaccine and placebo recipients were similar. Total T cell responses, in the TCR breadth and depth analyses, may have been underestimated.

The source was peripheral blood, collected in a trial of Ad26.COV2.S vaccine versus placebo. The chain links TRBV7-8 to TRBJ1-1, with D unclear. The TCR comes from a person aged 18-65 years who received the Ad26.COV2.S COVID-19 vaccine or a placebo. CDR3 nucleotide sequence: TGTGCCAGCGGAGAGGGGAACACTGAAGCTTTCTTT. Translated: CASGEGNTEAFF.